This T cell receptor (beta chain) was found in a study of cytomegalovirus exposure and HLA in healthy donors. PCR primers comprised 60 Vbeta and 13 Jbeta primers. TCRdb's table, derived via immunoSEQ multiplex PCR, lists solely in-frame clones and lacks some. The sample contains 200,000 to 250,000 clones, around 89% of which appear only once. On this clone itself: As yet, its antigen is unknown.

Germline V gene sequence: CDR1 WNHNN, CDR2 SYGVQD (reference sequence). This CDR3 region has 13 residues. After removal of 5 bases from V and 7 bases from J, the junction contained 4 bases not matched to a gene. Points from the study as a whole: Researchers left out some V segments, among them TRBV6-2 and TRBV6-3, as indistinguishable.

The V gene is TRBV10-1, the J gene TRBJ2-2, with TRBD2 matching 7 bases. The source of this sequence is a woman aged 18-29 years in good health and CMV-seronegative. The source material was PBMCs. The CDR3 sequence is CASSRLAGGELFF. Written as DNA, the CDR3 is TGCGCCAGCAGTAGACTAGCCGGCGGGGAGCTGTTTTTT.